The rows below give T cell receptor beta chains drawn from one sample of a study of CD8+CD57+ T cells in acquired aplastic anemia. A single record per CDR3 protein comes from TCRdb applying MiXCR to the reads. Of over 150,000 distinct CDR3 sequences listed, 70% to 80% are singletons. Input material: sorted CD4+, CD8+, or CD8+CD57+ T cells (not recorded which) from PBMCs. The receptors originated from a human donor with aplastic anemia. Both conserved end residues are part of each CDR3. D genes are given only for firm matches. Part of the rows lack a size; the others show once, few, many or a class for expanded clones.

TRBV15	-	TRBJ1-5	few	TGTGCCACCAGCAGGGACGTACAGGGTGGCAATCAGCCCCAGCATTTT	CATSRDVQGGNQPQHF
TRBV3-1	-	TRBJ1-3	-	TGTGCCAGCAGCCAAGTAGGCTCTGGAAACACCATATATTTT	CASSQVGSGNTIYF
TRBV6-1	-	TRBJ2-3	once	TGTGCCAGCGCTCTAGCAGGGGATTTGGGAGATACGCAGTATTTT	CASALAGDLGDTQYF
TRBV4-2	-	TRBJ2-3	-	TGTGCCAGCAGCCAAGGAAGAGAAACAGATACGCAGTATTTT	CASSQGRETDTQYF
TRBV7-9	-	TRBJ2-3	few	TGTGCCAGCAGCTTAGGCTCATTTGCGGATACGCAGTATTTT	CASSLGSFADTQYF
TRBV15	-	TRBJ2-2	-	TGTGCCACCGGGCAGACGAACACCGGGGAGCTGTTTTTT	CATGQTNTGELFF
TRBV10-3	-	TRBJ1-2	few	TGTGCCATCAGTGAGTACGCCGGCCAGGGCGACTATGGCTACACCTTC	CAISEYAGQGDYGYTF
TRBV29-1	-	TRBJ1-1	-	TGCAGCGTGCGTTGGGGGGACTTCAACACTGAAGCTTTCTTT	CSVRWGDFNTEAFF
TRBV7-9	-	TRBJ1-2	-	TGTGCCAGCAGCTATATGATCGGGTATGGCTACACCTTC	CASSYMIGYGYTF
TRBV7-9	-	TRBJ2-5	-	TGTGCCAGCAGCACCCAGGGAGGAGGAGGAGAGACCCAGTACTTC	CASSTQGGGGETQYF
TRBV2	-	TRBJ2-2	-	TGTGCCAGCAGCGTACTTACAACCACCGGGGAGCTGTTTTTT	CASSVLTTTGELFF
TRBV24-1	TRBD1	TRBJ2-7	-	TGTGCCACCAGTGACGAGGACAGGCGCGAGCAGTACTTC	CATSDEDRREQYF
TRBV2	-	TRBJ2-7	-	TGTGCCAGCAGTTCTTACGGTTACGAGCAGTACTTC	CASSSYGYEQYF
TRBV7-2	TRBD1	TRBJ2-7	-	TGTGCCAGCAGCTTTAGGGACAGGTCCTACGAGCAGTACTTC	CASSFRDRSYEQYF
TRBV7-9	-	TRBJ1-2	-	TGTGCCAGCATAGGGGAGCTTCCTAAGGGCTACACCTTC	CASIGELPKGYTF
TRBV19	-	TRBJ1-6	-	TGTGCCAGTAGTTATACAGAAAATTCACCCCTCCACTTT	CASSYTENSPLHF
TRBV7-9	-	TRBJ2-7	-	TGTGCCAGCAGCCGACTGGGGGGAGGCGAGCAGTACTTC	CASSRLGGGEQYF
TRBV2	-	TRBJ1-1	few	TGTGCCAGCAGTGAAGCGCTTGCAGGGAACACTGAAGCTTTCTTT	CASSEALAGNTEAFF
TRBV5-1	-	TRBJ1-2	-	TGCGCCAGCAGCCCCCGGATTTATGGCTACACCTTC	CASSPRIYGYTF
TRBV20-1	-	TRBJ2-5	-	TGCAGTGCGCAGGGTCGACAAGAGACCCAGTACTTC	CSAQGRQETQYF
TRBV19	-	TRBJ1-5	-	TGTGCCAGTACAACTCGGTTCCCAAATCAGCCCCAGCATTTT	CASTTRFPNQPQHF
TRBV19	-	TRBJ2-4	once	TGTGCCAGCAGAGAAGGAGCAGGGAAGAACATTCAGTACTTC	CASREGAGKNIQYF
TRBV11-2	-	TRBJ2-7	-	TGTGCCAGCAGCTTAGGTGGGCCGAGCCTCTACGAGCAGTACTTC	CASSLGGPSLYEQYF
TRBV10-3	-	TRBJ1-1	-	TGTGCCATCAGTGGTGTAGGGGACGCTGAAGCTTTCTTT	CAISGVGDAEAFF
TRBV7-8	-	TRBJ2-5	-	TGTGCCAGCAGCCAAATCAGCGAGAGTTCGTCCCAGTACTTC	CASSQISESSSQYF
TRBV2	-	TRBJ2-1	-	TGTGCCAGCACCGTGGCTACCAATGAGCAGTTCTTC	CASTVATNEQFF
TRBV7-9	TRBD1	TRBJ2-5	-	TGTGCCAGCAGCTTTTCGGGACAGGGGGTAGGAGAGACCCAGTACTTC	CASSFSGQGVGETQYF
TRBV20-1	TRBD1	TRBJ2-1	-	TGCAGTGCTAGAACGACAGGGGAGCAGTTCTTC	CSARTTGEQFF
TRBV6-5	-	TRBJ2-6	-	TGTGCCAGCAGTTACTCTCCGACTTTC	CASSYSPTF
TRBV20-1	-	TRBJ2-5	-	TGCAGTGGCAGGGGGGGCCAAGAGACCCAGTACTTC	CSGRGGQETQYF
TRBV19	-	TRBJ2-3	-	TGTGCCAGTAGTATAGCCCAGGCCACAGATACGCAGTATTTT	CASSIAQATDTQYF
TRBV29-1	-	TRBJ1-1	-	TGCAGCGTGTACAGGGTTGCGGCTTTCTTT	CSVYRVAAFF
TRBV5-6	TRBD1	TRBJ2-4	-	TGTGCCAGCAGTTCCGGGACAGGGGTAAACATTCAGTACTTC	CASSSGTGVNIQYF
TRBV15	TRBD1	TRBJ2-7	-	TGTGCCACCAGCAGGGACAGGGGGCGATCAACCTACGAGCAGTACTTC	CATSRDRGRSTYEQYF
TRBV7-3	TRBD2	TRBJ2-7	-	TGTGCCAGCAGCCGAGAGGTAGCGGGAGCGGCCCAGTACTTC	CASSREVAGAAQYF
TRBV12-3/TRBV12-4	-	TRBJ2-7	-	TGTGCCAGCAGAAAGCAGGGCAGCCGCTATGAGCAGTACTTC	CASRKQGSRYEQYF
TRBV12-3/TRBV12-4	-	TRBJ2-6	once	TGTGCCAGCAGTTTTAGAAGGCCTGGGGCCAACGTCCTGACTTTC	CASSFRRPGANVLTF
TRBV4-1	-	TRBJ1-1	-	TGCGCCAGCAGCCAAGTAGTATTCGGAAACACTGAAGCTTTCTTT	CASSQVVFGNTEAFF
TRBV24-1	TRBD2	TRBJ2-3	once	TGTGCCACCAGCACGACTAGCGGGAGTTCAGATACGCAGTATTTT	CATSTTSGSSDTQYF
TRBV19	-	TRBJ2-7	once	TGTGCCAGTAGTTCCAGGACTGGCGGCAACTACGAGCAGTACTTC	CASSSRTGGNYEQYF
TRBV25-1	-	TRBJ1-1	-	TGTGCCAGCAGTGCCTGGGGCGGGGGGAACACTGAAGCTTTCTTT	CASSAWGGGNTEAFF
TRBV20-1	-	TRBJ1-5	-	TGCAGTGCTAGAATGGGGGCTCAGCCCCAGCATTTT	CSARMGAQPQHF
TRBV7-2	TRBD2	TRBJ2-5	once	TGTGCCAGCAGCATTAGCGGGGCGTACCAAGAGACCCAGTACTTC	CASSISGAYQETQYF
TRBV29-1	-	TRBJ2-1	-	TGCAGCGCCCTGAAAGGTTTTTACAATGAGCAGTTCTTC	CSALKGFYNEQFF
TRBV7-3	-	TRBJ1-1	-	TGTGCCAGCAGCTTAACGGGAGGTACGAAGACTGAAGCTTTCTTT	CASSLTGGTKTEAFF
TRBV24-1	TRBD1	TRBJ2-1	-	TGTGCCACCAGTGATTCGGGACAGGGGTTTGATGAGCAGTTCTTC	CATSDSGQGFDEQFF
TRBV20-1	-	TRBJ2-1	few	TGCAGTGCTAGAGATCCCCCATACAATGAGCAGTTCTTC	CSARDPPYNEQFF
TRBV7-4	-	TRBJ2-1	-	TGTGCCAGCACCTTTAAGGGGAATGAGCAGTTCTTC	CASTFKGNEQFF
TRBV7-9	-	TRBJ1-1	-	TGTGCCAGCAGCATACCTCAACAGGGACGTCCAGCTTTCTTT	CASSIPQQGRPAFF
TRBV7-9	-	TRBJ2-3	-	TGTGCCAGCACCCCCCCTCGGGCGGAACTCACAGATACGCAGTATTTT	CASTPPRAELTDTQYF
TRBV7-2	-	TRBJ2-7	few	TGTGCCAGCAGCCAAGGACTGGTCTCCTACGAGCAGTACTTC	CASSQGLVSYEQYF
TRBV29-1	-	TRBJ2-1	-	TGCAGCGCACATTCGGGAAATGAGCAGTTCTTC	CSAHSGNEQFF
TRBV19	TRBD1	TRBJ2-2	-	TGTGCCAGTAAGGGGACAGGGGAAGCCGGGGAGCTGTTTTTT	CASKGTGEAGELFF